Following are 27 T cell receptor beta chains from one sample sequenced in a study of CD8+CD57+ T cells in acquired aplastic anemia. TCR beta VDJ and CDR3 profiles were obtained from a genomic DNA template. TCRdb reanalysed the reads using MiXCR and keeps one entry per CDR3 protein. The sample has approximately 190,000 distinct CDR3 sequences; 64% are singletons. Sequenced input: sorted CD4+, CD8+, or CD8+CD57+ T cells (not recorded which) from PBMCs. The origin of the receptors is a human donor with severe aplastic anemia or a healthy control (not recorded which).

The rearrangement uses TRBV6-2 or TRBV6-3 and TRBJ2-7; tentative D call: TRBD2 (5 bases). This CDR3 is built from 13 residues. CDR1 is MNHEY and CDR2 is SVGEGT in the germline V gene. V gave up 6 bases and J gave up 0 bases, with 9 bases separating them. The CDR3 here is CASRLDYSYEQYF. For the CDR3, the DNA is TGTGCCAGCAGGCTCGACTACTCCTACGAGCAGTACTTC.

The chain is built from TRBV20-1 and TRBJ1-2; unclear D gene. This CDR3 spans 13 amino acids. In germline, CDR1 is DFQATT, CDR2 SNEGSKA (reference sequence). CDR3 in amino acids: CSVDGLGNYGYTF. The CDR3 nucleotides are TGCAGCGTTGACGGGCTAGGTAACTATGGCTACACCTTC.

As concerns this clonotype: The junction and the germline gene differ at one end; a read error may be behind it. The CDR3 region is CASSPAGLAGVGDF. CDR3 in DNA: TGTGCCAGTAGCCCCGCGGGACTAGCGGGAGTCGGGGACTTC. The rearrangement links TRBV19 to TRBJ2-5; TRBD2 matches at 14 bases. The CDR3 sequence is 14 residues long. Germline V gene data show CDR1 as LNHDA and CDR2 as SQIVND (reference sequence).

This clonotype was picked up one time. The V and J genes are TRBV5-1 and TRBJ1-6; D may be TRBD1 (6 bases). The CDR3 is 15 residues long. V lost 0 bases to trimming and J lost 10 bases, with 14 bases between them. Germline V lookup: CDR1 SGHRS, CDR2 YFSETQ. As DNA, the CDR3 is TGCGCCAGCAGCTTGGATCTGGGGGCAGGGTCACCCCTCCACTTT. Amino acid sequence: CASSLDLGAGSPLHF.

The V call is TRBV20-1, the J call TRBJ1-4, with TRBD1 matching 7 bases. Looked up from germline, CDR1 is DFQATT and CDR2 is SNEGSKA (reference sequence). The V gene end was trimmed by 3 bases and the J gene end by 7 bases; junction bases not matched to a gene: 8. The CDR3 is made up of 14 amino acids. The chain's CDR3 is CSASRGQGGEKLFF. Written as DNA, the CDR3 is TGCAGTGCTAGTCGCGGCCAGGGGGGTGAAAAACTGTTTTTT.

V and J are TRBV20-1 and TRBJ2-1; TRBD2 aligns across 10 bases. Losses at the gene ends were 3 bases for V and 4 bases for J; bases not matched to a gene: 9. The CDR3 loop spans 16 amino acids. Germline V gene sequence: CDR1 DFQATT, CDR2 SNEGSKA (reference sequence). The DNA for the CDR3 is TGCAGTGCTAGTCCCCTCTCTAGCGGGAGATACAATGAGCAGTTCTTC. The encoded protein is CSASPLSSGRYNEQFF.

The CDR3 sequence: CASSPGQLETQYF. The CDR3 DNA sequence: TGTGCCAGCAGTCCCGGACAGTTGGAGACCCAGTACTTC. This chain uses TRBV9 with TRBJ2-5; D is perhaps TRBD1 (6 bases). The CDR3 length is 13 residues. Germline V gives CDR1 SGDLS, CDR2 YYNGEE. Deletions cut 5 bases from V and 5 bases from J, with 13 bases between.

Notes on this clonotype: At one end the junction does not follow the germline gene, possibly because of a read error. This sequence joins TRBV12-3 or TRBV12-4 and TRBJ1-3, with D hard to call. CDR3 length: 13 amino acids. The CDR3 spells CVSSFRAGNTIYF. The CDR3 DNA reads TGTGTCAGCAGTTTTAGGGCGGGAAACACCATATATTTT.

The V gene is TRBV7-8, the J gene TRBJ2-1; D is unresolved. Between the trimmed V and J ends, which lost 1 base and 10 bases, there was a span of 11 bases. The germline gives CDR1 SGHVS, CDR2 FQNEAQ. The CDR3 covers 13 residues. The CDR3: CASSLGPRNEQFF. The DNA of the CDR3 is TGTGCCAGCAGCTTAGGTCCGCGGAACGAGCAGTTCTTC.

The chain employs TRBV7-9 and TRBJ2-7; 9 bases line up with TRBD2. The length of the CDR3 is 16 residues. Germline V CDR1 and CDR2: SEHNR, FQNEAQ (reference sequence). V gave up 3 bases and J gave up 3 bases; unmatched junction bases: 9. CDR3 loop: CASSFSSGGTVYEQYF. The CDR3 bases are TGTGCCAGCAGCTTTTCGAGCGGGGGGACAGTCTACGAGCAGTACTTC.

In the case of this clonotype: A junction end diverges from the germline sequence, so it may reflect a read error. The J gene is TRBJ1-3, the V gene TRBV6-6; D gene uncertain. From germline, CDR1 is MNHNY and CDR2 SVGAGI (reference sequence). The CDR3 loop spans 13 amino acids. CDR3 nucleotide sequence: TGTGCCAGCATGAAAGGGAGTGGAAACACCATGTATTTT. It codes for CASMKGSGNTMYF.

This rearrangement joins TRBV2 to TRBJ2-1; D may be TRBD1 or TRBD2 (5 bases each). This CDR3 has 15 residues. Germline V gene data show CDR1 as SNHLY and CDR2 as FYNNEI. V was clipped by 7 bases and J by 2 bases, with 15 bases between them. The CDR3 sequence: CASTPGRRTYNEQFF. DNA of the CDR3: TGTGCCAGCACCCCGGGACGACGAACCTACAATGAGCAGTTCTTC.

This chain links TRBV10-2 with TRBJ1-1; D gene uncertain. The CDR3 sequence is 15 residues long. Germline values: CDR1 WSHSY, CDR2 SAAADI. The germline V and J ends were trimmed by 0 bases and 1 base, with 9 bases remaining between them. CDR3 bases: TGCGCCAGCAGTGAGTCTCCTCTTACGAACACTGAAGCTTTCTTT. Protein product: CASSESPLTNTEAFF.

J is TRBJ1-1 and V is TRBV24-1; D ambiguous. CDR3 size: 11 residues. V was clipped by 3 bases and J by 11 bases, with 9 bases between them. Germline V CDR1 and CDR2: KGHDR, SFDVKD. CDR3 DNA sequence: TGTGCCACCAGTGATCGCCGCTCGGCTTTCTTT. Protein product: CATSDRRSAFF.

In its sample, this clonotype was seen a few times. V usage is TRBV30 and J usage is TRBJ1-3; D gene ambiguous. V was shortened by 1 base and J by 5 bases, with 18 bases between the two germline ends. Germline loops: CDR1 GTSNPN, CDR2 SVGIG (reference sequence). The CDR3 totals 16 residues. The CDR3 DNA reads TGTGCCTGGAGTGACAGTAACACTCTAAGCCGAAACACCATATATTTT. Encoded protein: CAWSDSNTLSRNTIYF.

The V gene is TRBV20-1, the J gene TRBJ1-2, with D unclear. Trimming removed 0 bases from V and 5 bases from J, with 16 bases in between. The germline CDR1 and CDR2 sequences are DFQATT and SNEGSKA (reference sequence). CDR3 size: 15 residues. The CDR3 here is CSARDPKVSSYGYTF. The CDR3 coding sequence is TGCAGTGCTAGAGATCCCAAAGTTAGCTCGTATGGCTACACCTTC.

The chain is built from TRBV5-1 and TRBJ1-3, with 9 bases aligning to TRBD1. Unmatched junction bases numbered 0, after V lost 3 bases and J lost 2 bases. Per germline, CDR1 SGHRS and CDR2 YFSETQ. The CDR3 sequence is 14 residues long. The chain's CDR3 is CASSWDRAGNTIYF. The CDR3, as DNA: TGCGCCAGCAGCTGGGACAGGGCTGGAAACACCATATATTTT.

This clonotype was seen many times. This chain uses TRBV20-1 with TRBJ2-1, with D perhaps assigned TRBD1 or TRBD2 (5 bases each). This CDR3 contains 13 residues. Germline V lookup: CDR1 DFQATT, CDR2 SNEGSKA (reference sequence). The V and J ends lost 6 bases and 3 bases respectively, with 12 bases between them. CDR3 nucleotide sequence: TGCAGTGCCGTCCGGGACGACTACAATGAGCAGTTCTTC. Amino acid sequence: CSAVRDDYNEQFF.

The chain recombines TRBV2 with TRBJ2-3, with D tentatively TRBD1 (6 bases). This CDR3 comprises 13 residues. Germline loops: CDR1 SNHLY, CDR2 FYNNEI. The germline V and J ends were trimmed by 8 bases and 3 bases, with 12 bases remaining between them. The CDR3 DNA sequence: TGTGCCAGCTCCGGGACAACGACAGATACGCAGTATTTT. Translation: CASSGTTTDTQYF.

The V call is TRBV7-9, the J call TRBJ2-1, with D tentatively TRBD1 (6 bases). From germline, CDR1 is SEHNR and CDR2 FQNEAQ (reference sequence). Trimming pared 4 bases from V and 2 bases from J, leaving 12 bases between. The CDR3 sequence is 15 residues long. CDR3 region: CASSYRDNAYNEQFF. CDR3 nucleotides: TGTGCCAGCAGCTACCGGGACAATGCCTACAATGAGCAGTTCTTC.

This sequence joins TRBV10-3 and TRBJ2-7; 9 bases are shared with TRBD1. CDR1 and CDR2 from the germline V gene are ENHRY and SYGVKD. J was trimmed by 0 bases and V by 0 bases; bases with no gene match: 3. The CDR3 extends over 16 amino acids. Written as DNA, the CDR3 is TGTGCCATCAGTGAGTCGATGGGACAGGGCTCCTACGAGCAGTACTTC. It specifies CAISESMGQGSYEQYF.

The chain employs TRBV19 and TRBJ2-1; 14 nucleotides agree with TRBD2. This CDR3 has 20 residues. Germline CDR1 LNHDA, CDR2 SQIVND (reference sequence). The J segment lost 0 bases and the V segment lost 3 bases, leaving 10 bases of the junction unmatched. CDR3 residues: CASSMGLAGVWGSSYNEQFF. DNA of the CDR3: TGTGCCAGTAGTATGGGACTAGCGGGAGTATGGGGGAGCTCCTACAATGAGCAGTTCTTC.

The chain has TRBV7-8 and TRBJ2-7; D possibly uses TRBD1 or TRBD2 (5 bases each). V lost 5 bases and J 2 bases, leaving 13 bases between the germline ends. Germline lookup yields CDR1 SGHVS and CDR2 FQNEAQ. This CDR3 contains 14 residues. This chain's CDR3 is CASSGGVGAYEQYF. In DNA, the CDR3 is TGTGCCAGCAGCGGCGGCGTGGGGGCCTACGAGCAGTACTTC.

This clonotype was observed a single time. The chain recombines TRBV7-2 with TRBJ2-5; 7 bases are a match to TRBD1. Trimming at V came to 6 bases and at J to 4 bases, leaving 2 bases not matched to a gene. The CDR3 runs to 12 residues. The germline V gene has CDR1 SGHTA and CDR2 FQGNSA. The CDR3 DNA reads TGTGCCAGCAGGGACAGGCGAGAGACCCAGTACTTC. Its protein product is CASRDRRETQYF.

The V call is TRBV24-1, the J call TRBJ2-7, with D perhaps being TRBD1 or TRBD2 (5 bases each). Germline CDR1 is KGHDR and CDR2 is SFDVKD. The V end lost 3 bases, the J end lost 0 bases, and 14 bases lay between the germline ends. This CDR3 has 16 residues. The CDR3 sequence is CATSDTAGTGSYEQYF. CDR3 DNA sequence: TGTGCCACCAGTGATACGGCCGGGACGGGCTCCTACGAGCAGTACTTC.

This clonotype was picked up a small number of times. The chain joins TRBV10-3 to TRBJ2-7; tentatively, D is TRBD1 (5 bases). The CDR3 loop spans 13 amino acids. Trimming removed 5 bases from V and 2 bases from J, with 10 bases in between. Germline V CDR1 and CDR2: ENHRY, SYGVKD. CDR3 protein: CAISSSGPYEQYF. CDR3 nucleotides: TGTGCCATCAGTTCATCAGGGCCCTACGAGCAGTACTTC.

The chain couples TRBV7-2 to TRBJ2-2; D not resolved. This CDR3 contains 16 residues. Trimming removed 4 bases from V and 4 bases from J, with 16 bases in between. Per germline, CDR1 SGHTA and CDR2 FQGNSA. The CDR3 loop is CASSSHLVKGTGELFF. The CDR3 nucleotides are TGTGCCAGCAGCTCTCACTTGGTAAAGGGCACCGGGGAGCTGTTTTTT.